This T cell receptor beta chain was captured in a study of CD8+CD57+ T cells in acquired aplastic anemia. As for the study in general: The study obtained an average of approximately 2.9 ug of DNA from sorted CD4+ and CD8+ cells. The study obtained around 10 million reads on average for CD4+ cells from healthy donors.

Findings and caveats of the study: CD8+ Simpson's diversity in patients was not significantly different from that in controls. Sharing between patients and controls was observed for twenty-nine CD8+ CDR3 sequences.

Germline V CDR1 and CDR2: SGHNT, YENEEA. The CDR3 totals 17 residues. V shed 5 bases and J 6 bases; nucleotides not matched to a gene: 17. This clonotype was detected many times. Antigen specificity is unknown. Using genomic DNA as the template, TCR beta VDJ and CDR3 profiling was carried out. TCRdb independently ran MiXCR on the reads; one entry per CDR3 protein. The data show some 64,000 distinct CDR3 sequences, 55% seen once. The sample consisted of sorted CD4+, CD8+, or CD8+CD57+ T cells (not recorded which) from PBMCs. The source is a human donor in good health, serving as a control. This chain links TRBV11-3 with TRBJ2-3; TRBD1 matches at 7 bases. The CDR3: CASSPRTGPTLPDTQYF. The CDR3 DNA sequence: TGTGCCAGCAGCCCAAGGACAGGCCCTACTCTCCCGGATACGCAGTATTTT.